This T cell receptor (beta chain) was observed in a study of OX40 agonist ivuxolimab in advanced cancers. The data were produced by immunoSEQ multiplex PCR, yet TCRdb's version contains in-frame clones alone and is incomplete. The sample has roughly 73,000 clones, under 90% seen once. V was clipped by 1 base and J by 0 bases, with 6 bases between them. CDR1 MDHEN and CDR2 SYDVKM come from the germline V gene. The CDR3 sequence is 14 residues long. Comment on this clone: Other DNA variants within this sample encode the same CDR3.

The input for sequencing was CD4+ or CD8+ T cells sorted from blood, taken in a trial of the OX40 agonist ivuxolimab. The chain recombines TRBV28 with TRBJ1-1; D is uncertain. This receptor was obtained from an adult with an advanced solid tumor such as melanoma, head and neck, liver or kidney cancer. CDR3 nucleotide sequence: TGTGCCAGCAGTTTATCTACCTTGAACACTGAAGCTTTCTTT. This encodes CASSLSTLNTEAFF.